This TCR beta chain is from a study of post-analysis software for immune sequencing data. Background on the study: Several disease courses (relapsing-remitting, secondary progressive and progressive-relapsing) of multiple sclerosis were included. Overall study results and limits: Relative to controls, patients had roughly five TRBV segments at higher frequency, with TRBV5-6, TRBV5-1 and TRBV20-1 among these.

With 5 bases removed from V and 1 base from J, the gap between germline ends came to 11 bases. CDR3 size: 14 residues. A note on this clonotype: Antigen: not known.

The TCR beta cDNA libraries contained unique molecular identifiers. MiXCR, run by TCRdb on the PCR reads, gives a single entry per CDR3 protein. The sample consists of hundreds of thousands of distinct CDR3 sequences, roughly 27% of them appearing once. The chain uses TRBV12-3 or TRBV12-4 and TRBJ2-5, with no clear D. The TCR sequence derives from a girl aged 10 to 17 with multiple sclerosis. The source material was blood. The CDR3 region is CASSPPSLQETQYF. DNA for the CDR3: TGTGCCAGCAGTCCACCTTCCCTCCAAGAGACCCAGTACTTC.